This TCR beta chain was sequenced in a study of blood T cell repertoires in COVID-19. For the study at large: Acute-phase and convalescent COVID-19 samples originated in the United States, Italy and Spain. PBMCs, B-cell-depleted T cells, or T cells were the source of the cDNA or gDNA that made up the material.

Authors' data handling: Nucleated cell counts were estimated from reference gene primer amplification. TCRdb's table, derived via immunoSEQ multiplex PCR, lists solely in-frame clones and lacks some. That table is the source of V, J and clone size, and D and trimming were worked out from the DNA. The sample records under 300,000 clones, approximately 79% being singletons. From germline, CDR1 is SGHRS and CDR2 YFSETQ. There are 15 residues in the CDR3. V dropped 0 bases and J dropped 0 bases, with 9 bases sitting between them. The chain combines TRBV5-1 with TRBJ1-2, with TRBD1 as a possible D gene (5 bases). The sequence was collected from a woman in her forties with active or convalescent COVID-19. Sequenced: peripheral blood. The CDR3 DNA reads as TGCGCCAGCAGCTTGGGGGGCGGTTCTAACTATGGCTACACCTTC. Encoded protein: CASSLGGGSNYGYTF. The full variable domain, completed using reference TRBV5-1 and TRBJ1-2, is KAGVTQTPRYLIKTRGQQVTLSCSPISGHRSVSWYQQTPGQGLQFLFEYFSETQRNKGNFPGRFSGRQFSNSRSEMNVSTLELGDSALYLCASSLGGGSNYGYTFGSGTRLTVV.